This passage covers 23 T cell receptor beta chains from one sample sequenced in a study of CD8 T cells in Susac syndrome (dated by TCRdb to the late 2010s). Libraries were built with the immunoSEQ multiplex PCR assay. RNA was extracted with the RNeasy kit and roughly 0.5 to 1 ug was reverse transcribed using random hexamers. In-frame beta chains were kept once TCRdb had trimmed the public reads at Q25 with fastp and called clones with MiXCR. Each CDR3 protein appears once, grouped with its most common genes and DNA. The sample table records over 95,000 distinct CDR3 sequences; approximately 90% of these occur just once. The ten top clones hold approximately 0.12% of the sample. The sequenced sample was CD8+ T cells from PBMCs. The receptors stem from a human donor in good health.

The chain is built from TRBV20-1 and TRBJ2-7; 12 bases map to TRBD2. V shed 5 bases, J shed 3 bases, and the junction held 2 bases outside the gene matches. Germline V gene lookup returns CDR1 DFQATT and CDR2 SNEGSKA (reference sequence). The CDR3 is 13 residues long. The CDR3: CSAAGLAGYEQYF. The DNA of the CDR3 is TGCAGTGCTGCGGGACTAGCGGGCTACGAGCAGTACTTC.

V usage is TRBV7-9 and J usage is TRBJ2-6; D is unresolved. The CDR3 has 16 residues. Germline lookup yields CDR1 SEHNR and CDR2 FQNEAQ (reference sequence). The ends were cut back, 5 bases at V and 0 bases at J, with 11 bases in the middle. CDR3 nucleotide sequence: TGTGCCAGCAGCACCTTGACCGGCTCTGGGGCCAACGTCCTGACTTTC. Protein: CASSTLTGSGANVLTF.

The V gene is TRBV12-3 or TRBV12-4, the J gene TRBJ2-7; 10 nucleotides align to TRBD2. The CDR3 is 14 amino acids. V shed 4 bases, J shed 6 bases, and the junction held 6 bases outside the gene matches. The CDR3 region is CASSSLAGRSEQYF. The CDR3 DNA reads TGTGCCAGCAGTTCACTAGCGGGGAGGTCCGAGCAGTACTTC.

V is TRBV3-1 and J is TRBJ1-1; 7 bases line up with TRBD1. Unmatched junction bases numbered 10, after V lost 4 bases and J lost 11 bases. This CDR3 is built from 13 residues. Germline CDR1 and CDR2: LGHDT and YNNKEL (reference sequence). CDR3 residues: CASSLAGRTGAFF. CDR3 DNA sequence: TGTGCCAGCAGCCTTGCGGGACGGACAGGCGCTTTCTTT.

The chain recombines TRBV2 with TRBJ2-2, with 8 bases that match TRBD1. This CDR3 is 15 amino acids long. Germline V CDR1 and CDR2: SNHLY, FYNNEI. The J segment lost 3 bases and the V segment lost 7 bases, leaving 7 bases of the junction unmatched. The CDR3 is CASNGQGLDTGELFF. The CDR3 nucleotides read TGTGCCAGCAATGGACAGGGCTTGGACACCGGGGAGCTGTTTTTT.

This chain uses TRBV7-8 with TRBJ2-7; D perhaps matches TRBD2 (5 bases). Germline assignment: CDR1 SGHVS and CDR2 FQNEAQ. V was pared by 5 bases and J by 6 bases, with 14 bases between. The CDR3 is 13 amino acids. The chain's CDR3 is CASSPTRKGEQYF. The CDR3 region has the DNA TGTGCCAGCAGCCCTACTAGGAAGGGCGAGCAGTACTTC.

The V gene is TRBV12-3 or TRBV12-4, the J gene TRBJ2-7, with D perhaps matching TRBD1 (5 bases). CDR3 size: 12 residues. V lost 5 bases, J lost 11 bases, and 16 bases lay in between. The CDR3 region is CASSSYSRVKYF. DNA for the CDR3: TGTGCCAGCAGTAGTTACAGCAGGGTGAAGTACTTC.

Only one count was recorded for this clonotype. The chain carries TRBV5-1 and TRBJ2-7; possibly TRBD1 or TRBD2 for D (5 bases each). Germline V gene lookup returns CDR1 SGHRS and CDR2 YFSETQ. CDR3 length: 14 residues. The V end lost 3 bases, the J end lost 5 bases, and 15 bases lay between the germline ends. The CDR3 coding sequence is TGCGCCAGCAGCTCGATACAGGAGGTAAACGAGCAGTACTTC. This encodes CASSSIQEVNEQYF.

The chain carries TRBV2 and TRBJ2-3; 7 bases fit TRBD2. Germline CDR1 reads SNHLY; CDR2 reads FYNNEI. This CDR3 has 13 residues. The CDR3, as DNA: TGTGCTTCGTTAGCGGCCCGCGGGGGTACGCAGTATTTT. It codes for CASLAARGGTQYF.

This clonotype appeared once. The CDR3 spells CASSFYQESYEQYF. The CDR3 nucleotides are TGTGCCAGCAGCTTTTACCAGGAATCCTACGAGCAGTACTTC. This chain links TRBV7-9 with TRBJ2-7; D is ambiguous. Germline values: CDR1 SEHNR, CDR2 FQNEAQ (reference sequence). The CDR3 loop spans 14 amino acids. V was trimmed by 3 bases and J by 1 base, leaving 10 bases between them.

The chain joins TRBV25-1 to TRBJ2-3, with D maybe TRBD2 (5 bases). Germline V gene sequence: CDR1 MGHDK, CDR2 SYGVNS. This CDR3 has 16 residues. Trimming took off 3 bases at V and 2 bases at J, with 15 bases between the two ends. For the CDR3, the DNA is TGTGCCAGCAGTGAGGGCTCCCGGGGTTCCACAGATACGCAGTATTTT. Protein: CASSEGSRGSTDTQYF.

The genes are TRBV19 and TRBJ2-5, with D possibly TRBD1 on 6 matching bases. Trimming shortened V by 6 bases and J by 7 bases, and 21 bases separated the two germline ends. This CDR3 is built from 15 residues. The V gene's germline CDR1 is LNHDA and CDR2 SQIVND (reference sequence). CDR3 sequence (DNA): TGTGCCAGTAGGTTGGACAGTTTCCCCTCCGGGACCCAGTACTTC. It codes for CASRLDSFPSGTQYF. The full variable domain, with the rest looked up from reference TRBV19 and TRBJ2-5, is DGGITQSPKYLFRKEGQNVTLSCEQNLNHDAMYWYRQDPGQGLRLIYYSQIVNDFQKGDIAEGYSVSREKKESFPLTVTSAQKNPTAFYLCASRLDSFPSGTQYFGPGTRLLVL.

The chain links TRBV3-1 to TRBJ2-4; TRBD1 might be the D (5 bases). Per germline, CDR1 LGHDT and CDR2 YNNKEL (reference sequence). The CDR3 sequence is 15 residues long. Trimming took off 2 bases at V and 3 bases at J, with 11 bases between the two ends. The CDR3 nucleotides are TGTGCCAGCAGCCAACAGGGTGGGATCAAAAACATTCAGTACTTC. Translated, it gives CASSQQGGIKNIQYF.

V usage is TRBV29-1 and J usage is TRBJ1-1; tentatively, D is TRBD1 (5 bases). V lost 7 bases and J 2 bases, leaving 11 bases between the germline ends. CDR3 size: 12 residues. In germline, CDR1 is SQVTM, CDR2 ANQGSEA. Here the CDR3 reads CSATGANTEAFF. CDR3 in DNA: TGCAGCGCAACCGGGGCAAACACTGAAGCTTTCTTT.

The chain employs TRBV11-2 and TRBJ2-7; the match to TRBD2 covers 9 bases. Trimming at V came to 5 bases and at J to 4 bases, leaving 9 bases not matched to a gene. CDR1 and CDR2 (germline): SGHAT, FQNNGV. This CDR3 region has 15 residues. The CDR3 is CASSPRGSGGYEQYF. CDR3 bases: TGTGCCAGCAGCCCCCGAGGTAGCGGGGGTTACGAGCAGTACTTC. The full variable domain, rest sourced from reference TRBV11-2 and TRBJ2-7, is EAGVAQSPRYKIIEKRQSVAFWCNPISGHATLYWYQQILGQGPKLLIQFQNNGVVDDSQLPKDRFSAERLKGVDSTLKIQPAKLEDSAVYLCASSPRGSGGYEQYFGPGTRLTVT.

The chain joins TRBV5-1 to TRBJ2-5; D uncertain. CDR1 and CDR2 from the germline V gene are SGHRS and YFSETQ. The CDR3 sequence is 13 residues long. Trimming pared 0 bases from V and 9 bases from J, leaving 12 bases between. The CDR3 is CASSLDLAVSQYF. CDR3 sequence (DNA): TGCGCCAGCAGCTTGGATCTGGCGGTGTCCCAGTACTTC.

V gene TRBV12-3 or TRBV12-4 combines with J gene TRBJ2-5; D gene unclear. V lost 3 bases and J lost 7, with 9 bases in between. This CDR3 has 12 residues. This chain's CDR3 is CASSFSAGTQYF. In DNA, the CDR3 is TGTGCCAGCAGTTTTTCGGCAGGGACCCAGTACTTC.

In this sample, this clonotype turned up once. The chain couples TRBV6-1 to TRBJ2-7; D is possibly TRBD1 (6 bases). Trimming pared 1 base from V and 4 bases from J, leaving 14 bases between. The CDR3 loop spans 15 amino acids. Germline-derived CDR1 and CDR2 are MNHNS and SASEGT. Here the CDR3 DNA reads TGTGCCAGCAGTGAAGGGACAGCCTGGGGGTACGAGCAGTACTTC. It is translated as CASSEGTAWGYEQYF.

This chain links TRBV6-6 with TRBJ1-5, with TRBD1 matching 10 bases. Germline trimming cut 11 bases from V and 6 bases from J; bases unmatched to any gene: 10. Germline CDR1 is MNHNY and CDR2 is SVGAGI (reference sequence). The CDR3 extends over 14 amino acids. The CDR3: CASLEGQGRQPQHF. In DNA, the CDR3 is TGTGCCTCCCTGGAGGGACAGGGGCGTCAGCCCCAGCATTTT.

The J gene is TRBJ2-7, the V gene TRBV2; a weak D match, TRBD1 (5 bases). This CDR3 has 13 amino acids. Trimming stripped 3 bases from V and 5 bases from J, with 11 bases between. Germline values: CDR1 SNHLY, CDR2 FYNNEI. The CDR3 loop is CASSELGLNEQYF. The CDR3 DNA is TGTGCCAGCAGTGAGCTGGGGCTGAACGAGCAGTACTTC. Using reference TRBV2 and TRBJ2-7 for the parts outside the CDR3, the full variable domain is EPEVTQTPSHQVTQMGQEVILRCVPISNHLYFYWYRQILGQKVEFLVSFYNNEISEKSEIFDDQFSVERPDGSNFTLKIRSTKLEDSAMYFCASSELGLNEQYFGPGTRLTVT.

The chain has TRBV5-4 and TRBJ2-2; D uncertain. This CDR3 contains 15 residues. CDR1 SGHNT and CDR2 YYREEE come from the germline V gene (reference sequence). The ends were cut back, 1 base at V and 4 bases at J, with 11 bases in the middle. The CDR3 sequence: CASSLLGGTTGELFF. The CDR3 DNA reads TGTGCCAGCAGCTTGTTGGGCGGAACCACCGGGGAGCTGTTTTTT.

V usage is TRBV9 and J usage is TRBJ2-6; D is unresolved. The CDR3 covers 16 residues. Germline values: CDR1 SGDLS, CDR2 YYNGEE. V gave up 3 bases and J gave up 0 bases, with 10 bases separating them. The CDR3 is CASSAGPSSGANVLTF. CDR3 sequence (DNA): TGTGCCAGCAGCGCCGGACCGAGCTCTGGGGCCAACGTCCTGACTTTC.

This chain connects TRBV19 to TRBJ2-1; TRBD1 aligns across 7 bases. Trimming cost V 6 bases and J 6 bases; bases outside gene matches: 11. The CDR3 sequence is 15 residues long. Germline V lookup: CDR1 LNHDA, CDR2 SQIVND (reference sequence). In DNA form, the CDR3 reads TGTGCCAGTAGCCCTGGGGACAGTCCTTTCAATGAGCAGTTCTTC. It is translated as CASSPGDSPFNEQFF.